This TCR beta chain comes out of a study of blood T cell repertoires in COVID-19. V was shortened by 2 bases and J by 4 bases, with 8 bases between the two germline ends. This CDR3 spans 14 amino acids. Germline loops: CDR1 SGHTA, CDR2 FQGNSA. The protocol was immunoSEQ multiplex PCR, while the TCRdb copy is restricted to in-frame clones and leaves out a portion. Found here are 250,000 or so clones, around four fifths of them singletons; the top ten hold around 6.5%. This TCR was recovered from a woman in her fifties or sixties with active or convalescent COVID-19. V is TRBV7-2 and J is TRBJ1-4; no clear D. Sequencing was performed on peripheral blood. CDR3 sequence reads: CASSLRDDNEKLFF. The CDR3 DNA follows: TGTGCCAGCAGCTTACGGGATGATAATGAAAAACTGTTTTTT.